Listed here are 31 T cell receptor beta chains from one sample, sequenced in a study of blood T cell repertoires in COVID-19. Sequencing used immunoSEQ multiplex PCR; TCRdb keeps in-frame clones, though not all of them. The sample records hundreds of thousands of clones, about nine tenths being singletons. The sequenced sample consisted of peripheral blood. The receptor source for this set is a man at least 80 years old with acute or convalescent COVID-19.

CDR3 region: CAISEGGGEQYF. The CDR3 DNA reads as TGTGCCATCAGTGAAGGAGGAGGCGAGCAGTACTTC. This chain connects TRBV10-3 to TRBJ2-7; perhaps TRBD2 as D (5 bases). V shed 3 bases and J shed 6 bases, with 9 bases lying between them. The CDR3 extends over 12 amino acids. In germline, CDR1 is ENHRY, CDR2 SYGVKD.

The V call is TRBV7-8, the J call TRBJ2-7, with 9 bases matching TRBD2. This CDR3 region has 15 residues. J lost 3 bases, V lost 5 bases, and 8 bases had no gene match. The germline gives CDR1 SGHVS, CDR2 FQNEAQ. The DNA for the CDR3 is TGTGCCAGCAGCACCCAGGGGACTAGCAACTACGAGCAGTACTTC. Amino acid sequence: CASSTQGTSNYEQYF.

This chain links TRBV30 with TRBJ1-2; 8 bases line up with TRBD1. The CDR3 runs to 12 residues. The junction had 4 bases not matched to a gene; V was cut back by 3 bases and J by 7 bases. In germline, CDR1 is GTSNPN, CDR2 SVGIG (reference sequence). CDR3 in DNA: TGTGCCTGGAGCCAGGGGGCCGCTGGCTACACCTTC. Its protein product is CAWSQGAAGYTF.

The chain combines TRBV6-2 or TRBV6-3 with TRBJ2-1, with 8 nucleotides matching TRBD2. Germline V gives CDR1 MNHEY, CDR2 SVGEGT. The V segment lost 5 bases and the J segment 2 bases; nucleotides outside the gene matches: 11. The CDR3 runs to 17 residues. In DNA form, the CDR3 reads TGTGCCAGCAGTCGTCCCGCCACGGGACTAGCCTACAATGAGCAGTTCTTC. Its protein is CASSRPATGLAYNEQFF.

V is TRBV7-2 and J is TRBJ1-2, with 10 bases that match TRBD1. The V gene end was trimmed by 4 bases and the J gene end by 8 bases; junction bases not matched to a gene: 7. Germline CDR1 is SGHTA and CDR2 is FQGNSA. This CDR3 has 14 amino acids. The CDR3 loop is CASSSDRGIGGYTF. The CDR3 DNA reads as TGTGCCAGCAGCTCGGACAGGGGGATAGGGGGCTACACCTTC.

This clone was seen just once. The J gene is TRBJ2-3, the V gene TRBV19, with 10 nucleotides matching TRBD1. CDR1 and CDR2 from the germline V gene are LNHDA and SQIVND (reference sequence). Trimming took 11 bases from V and 3 from J; bases not matched to a gene: 5. There are 13 residues in the CDR3. The CDR3 DNA reads TGTGCCTCCGGACAGGGGGAAACAGATACGCAGTATTTT. Translating it yields CASGQGETDTQYF.

The genes are TRBV14 and TRBJ1-4, with 10 bases matching TRBD1. Germline CDR1 is SGHDN and CDR2 is FVKESK. The CDR3 extends over 16 amino acids. The V segment lost 3 bases and the J segment 8 bases; nucleotides outside the gene matches: 9. CDR3 amino acids: CASSQFQTGGLEKLFF. For the CDR3, the DNA is TGTGCCAGCAGCCAGTTTCAGACAGGGGGCTTGGAAAAACTGTTTTTT.

The genes are TRBV20-1 and TRBJ2-3; 8 bases agree with TRBD2. V lost 6 bases and J lost 10; bases outside the gene matches: 3. Germline V lookup: CDR1 DFQATT, CDR2 SNEGSKA (reference sequence). The CDR3 is made up of 10 amino acids. The CDR3 here is CSALAGAQYF. CDR3 coding DNA: TGCAGTGCGCTAGCGGGCGCGCAGTATTTT.

The rearrangement joins TRBV27 to TRBJ1-2, with D possibly being TRBD1 (5 bases). Germline values: CDR1 MNHEY, CDR2 SMNVEV (reference sequence). Trimming left V 2 bases short and J 6 bases short, with 10 bases between. The CDR3 is made up of 13 amino acids. CDR3 amino acids: CASSLMWGDGYTF. The CDR3 DNA reads TGTGCCAGCAGTTTAATGTGGGGGGATGGCTACACCTTC.

The chain has TRBV19 and TRBJ2-2; TRBD1 is a possible D gene (6 bases). The germline V and J ends were trimmed by 3 bases and 2 bases, with 13 bases remaining between them. The germline V gene has CDR1 LNHDA and CDR2 SQIVND (reference sequence). CDR3 size: 16 residues. In DNA, the CDR3 is TGTGCCAGTAGTATCCCGACAGGCGCAAACACCGGGGAGCTGTTTTTT. Protein: CASSIPTGANTGELFF.

The rearrangement links TRBV18 to TRBJ1-3; TRBD1 aligns across 7 bases. V gave up 5 bases and J gave up 1 base; unmatched junction bases: 2. The CDR3 is 14 amino acids. Germline values: CDR1 KGHSH, CDR2 LQKENI. In DNA, the CDR3 is TGTGCCAGCTCAAGCAGGGGGTCTGGAAACACCATATATTTT. Its translation: CASSSRGSGNTIYF.

This clone has a handful of counts. V and J are TRBV4-3 and TRBJ2-1, with TRBD2 identical over 7 bases. With V trimmed by 4 bases and J by 9 bases, 12 bases remained unmatched. Germline values: CDR1 LGHNA, CDR2 YSLEER. CDR3 size: 15 residues. The CDR3 bases are TGCGCCAGCAGCCTCTCTCCGGGCGGGAGTTTTGAGCAGTTCTTC. Protein sequence: CASSLSPGGSFEQFF.

This chain joins TRBV11-2 and TRBJ1-4, with D tentatively TRBD1 (5 bases). Germline values: CDR1 SGHAT, CDR2 FQNNGV. The CDR3 sequence is 15 residues long. V was clipped by 8 bases and J by 1 base, with 14 bases between them. CDR3 residues: CASGGGSLTNEKLFF. The CDR3 DNA follows: TGTGCCAGCGGGGGGGGTAGCTTAACTAATGAAAAACTGTTTTTT.

CDR3 DNA sequence: TGTGCCAGCAGTTCCATGATACTAGCGGGAGGCGGTGAGACCCAGTACTTC. This sequence encodes CASSSMILAGGGETQYF. The rearrangement joins TRBV6-2 or TRBV6-3 to TRBJ2-5; 12 nucleotides align to TRBD2. Germline values: CDR1 MNHEY, CDR2 SVGEGT. The CDR3 has 17 residues. Trimming at V came to 4 bases and at J to 5 bases, leaving 11 bases not matched to a gene.

V gene TRBV11-2 combines with J gene TRBJ2-7; 10 nucleotides align to TRBD2. This CDR3 region has 14 residues. The germline gives CDR1 SGHAT, CDR2 FQNNGV. Germline trimming cut 2 bases from V and 3 bases from J; bases unmatched to any gene: 1. CDR3 sequence (DNA): TGTGCCAGCAGCTTAACTAGCGGGAACTACGAGCAGTACGTC. Protein product: CASSLTSGNYEQYV.

The CDR3 region is CASSIADRGAGQFF. CDR3 sequence (DNA): TGTGCCAGTAGTATAGCTGACAGGGGGGCAGGGCAGTTCTTC. V usage is TRBV19 and J usage is TRBJ2-1, with 9 bases fitting TRBD1. V shed 1 base, J shed 12 bases, and the junction held 7 bases outside the gene matches. The germline V gene has CDR1 LNHDA and CDR2 SQIVND (reference sequence). This CDR3 has 14 amino acids.

The CDR3: CASSPTQGVIANEKLFF. For the CDR3, the DNA is TGCGCCAGCAGCCCGACTCAGGGGGTGATAGCTAATGAAAAACTGTTTTTT. This chain joins TRBV5-1 and TRBJ1-4; 7 bases are a match to TRBD1. This CDR3 region has 17 residues. J gave up 3 bases and V 4 bases, and 12 bases lay outside the gene matches. Germline loops: CDR1 SGHRS, CDR2 YFSETQ.

V and J are TRBV19 and TRBJ2-1; 12 bases line up with TRBD2. Trimming cost V 3 bases and J 5 bases; bases outside gene matches: 8. The CDR3 runs to 17 residues. Looked up from germline, CDR1 is LNHDA and CDR2 is SQIVND (reference sequence). CDR3 coding DNA: TGTGCCAGTAGTATTAGGATGCTAGCGGGAGGGAACAATGAGCAGTTCTTC. It is translated as CASSIRMLAGGNNEQFF.

V and J are TRBV14 and TRBJ1-2, with D possibly being TRBD1 (5 bases). The CDR3 has 15 amino acids. With 3 bases removed from V and 7 bases from J, the gap between germline ends came to 18 bases. Germline CDR1 and CDR2: SGHDN and FVKESK. CDR3 coding DNA: TGTGCCAGCAGCCACGTCGGGCAGGGCTCCAGTGGCTACACCTTC. Residues: CASSHVGQGSSGYTF.

The gene calls are TRBV6-5 and TRBJ1-4, with D unclear. The CDR3 totals 14 residues. V gave up 4 bases and J gave up 7 bases, with 13 bases separating them. Germline CDR1 reads MNHEY; CDR2 reads SVGAGI. This CDR3 reads CASSLRSRPEKLFF. The CDR3 bases are TGTGCCAGCAGTTTAAGGAGCCGGCCTGAAAAACTGTTTTTT.

The rearrangement uses TRBV12-3 or TRBV12-4 and TRBJ2-1; D is unresolved. Between the trimmed V and J ends, which lost 2 bases and 9 bases, there was a span of 8 bases. The CDR3 has 12 amino acids. CDR3 coding DNA: TGTGCCAGCAGTTTATCGGTCGGTGAGCAGTTCTTC. This gives the protein CASSLSVGEQFF.

The chain uses TRBV28 and TRBJ2-2; possibly TRBD2 for D (6 bases). Germline V gives CDR1 MDHEN, CDR2 SYDVKM. The CDR3 consists of 16 residues. Trimming stripped 1 base from V and 0 bases from J, with 9 bases between. The CDR3 loop reads CASSLFGRSNTGELFF. CDR3 in DNA: TGTGCCAGCAGTTTATTCGGGAGATCGAACACCGGGGAGCTGTTTTTT.

The chain recombines TRBV6-5 with TRBJ1-5, with 8 positions matching TRBD1. CDR3 length equals 16 residues. The junction had 7 bases not matched to a gene; V was cut back by 4 bases and J by 2 bases. The germline CDR1 and CDR2 sequences are MNHEY and SVGAGI. CDR3 loop: CASSSSGQGRNQPQHF. CDR3 in DNA: TGTGCCAGCAGTTCCTCTGGACAGGGACGCAATCAGCCCCAGCATTTT.

The V call is TRBV6-5, the J call TRBJ1-1; tentatively, D is TRBD1 (6 bases). The ends were cut back, 6 bases at V and 5 bases at J, with 13 bases in the middle. This CDR3 is 13 amino acids long. Germline CDR1 and CDR2: MNHEY and SVGAGI. CDR3 nucleotide sequence: TGTGCCAGCAGGGACAGATGGGGAACTGAAGCTTTCTTT. This gives the protein CASRDRWGTEAFF.

The chain uses TRBV28 and TRBJ2-7, with D unclear. From germline, CDR1 is MDHEN and CDR2 SYDVKM. The CDR3 contains 14 residues. Trimming shortened V by 0 bases and J by 1 base, and 7 bases separated the two germline ends. CDR3 amino acids: CASSLWGRSYEQYF. In nucleotides, the CDR3 is TGTGCCAGCAGTTTATGGGGCAGATCCTACGAGCAGTACTTC.

V gene TRBV19 combines with J gene TRBJ2-7; weak D call: TRBD2 (6 bases). The CDR3 contains 11 residues. CDR1 and CDR2 (germline): LNHDA, SQIVND (reference sequence). V gave up 8 bases and J gave up 4 bases, with 9 bases separating them. The CDR3 DNA sequence: TGTGCCAGTGGGGGGACGTACGAGCAGTACTTC. This encodes CASGGTYEQYF.

The rearrangement uses TRBV10-3 and TRBJ2-7; 7 bases fit TRBD1. V was pared by 5 bases and J by 3 bases, with 1 base of the junction left unmatched. CDR3 size: 12 residues. In germline, CDR1 is ENHRY, CDR2 SYGVKD. CDR3 DNA: TGTGCCATCAGTAGACAGGGCTACGAGCAGTACTTC. It translates to CAISRQGYEQYF.

A single count supports this clone. The V gene is TRBV27, the J gene TRBJ1-4; D is uncertain. In germline, CDR1 is MNHEY, CDR2 SMNVEV (reference sequence). The CDR3 is 14 residues long. V lost 4 bases to trimming and J lost 5 bases, with 11 bases between them. CDR3 protein: CASSSNRLNEKLFF. The CDR3 DNA reads TGTGCCAGCAGTTCTAACAGACTAAATGAAAAACTGTTTTTT.

This sequence joins TRBV7-8 and TRBJ2-7, with 9 positions matching TRBD1. In germline, CDR1 is SGHVS, CDR2 FQNEAQ. With 5 bases clipped from V and 5 bases from J, the junction kept 4 bases outside the gene matches. The CDR3 runs to 13 residues. The CDR3 spells CASSRDRVNEQYF. In nucleotides, the CDR3 is TGTGCCAGCAGCCGGGACAGGGTTAACGAGCAGTACTTC.

The chain couples TRBV12-3 or TRBV12-4 to TRBJ2-1; 9 bases line up with TRBD2. The CDR3 sequence is 13 residues long. J gave up 11 bases and V 3 bases, and 5 bases lay outside the gene matches. The CDR3 loop is CASSLGLAHQQFF. In DNA, the CDR3 is TGTGCCAGCAGTTTGGGACTAGCCCATCAGCAGTTCTTC.

V usage is TRBV10-3 and J usage is TRBJ2-2, with TRBD1 matching 9 bases. CDR3 length: 16 amino acids. Germline CDR1 ENHRY, CDR2 SYGVKD. Trimming at V came to 6 bases and at J to 4 bases, leaving 9 bases not matched to a gene. The CDR3 region is CAIRGQGRGGTGELFF. The CDR3 region has the DNA TGTGCCATCAGGGGACAGGGTAGGGGAGGCACCGGGGAGCTGTTTTTT.